This T cell receptor beta chain originates from a study of breast tumors, draining lymph nodes, adjacent tissues. The study's findings and limits: Tumor repertoires ranked between lymph nodes and nontumor tissue in diversity, with V and J gene preferences. Luminal-like breast cancer showed significantly greater tumor-nontumor repertoire similarity than basal-like breast cancer did.

Details on this clonotype: The antigen is unknown. A single base separates this from a much larger clone, so it may be a read error.

TCRdb reanalysed the multiplex PCR reads using MiXCR and keeps one entry per CDR3 protein. Here the sample spans about 180,000 distinct CDR3 sequences, about 30% being singletons. Germline V lookup: CDR1 MNHEY, CDR2 SVGEGT. V lost 5 bases, J lost 0 bases, and 14 bases lay in between. The length of the CDR3 is 16 residues. Breast cancer patients provided tissue from their axillary draining lymph nodes. Sequenced material: axillary lymph node tissue. The receptor was derived from a female donor with breast cancer. Some clones in this sample may be carry-over from other donors' samples. The chain recombines TRBV6-2 or TRBV6-3 with TRBJ2-1, with D maybe TRBD2 (5 bases). The CDR3, as DNA: TGTGCCAGCAGTCACACAGACTACAGCTCCTACAATGAGCAGTTCTTC. Residues: CASSHTDYSSYNEQFF.